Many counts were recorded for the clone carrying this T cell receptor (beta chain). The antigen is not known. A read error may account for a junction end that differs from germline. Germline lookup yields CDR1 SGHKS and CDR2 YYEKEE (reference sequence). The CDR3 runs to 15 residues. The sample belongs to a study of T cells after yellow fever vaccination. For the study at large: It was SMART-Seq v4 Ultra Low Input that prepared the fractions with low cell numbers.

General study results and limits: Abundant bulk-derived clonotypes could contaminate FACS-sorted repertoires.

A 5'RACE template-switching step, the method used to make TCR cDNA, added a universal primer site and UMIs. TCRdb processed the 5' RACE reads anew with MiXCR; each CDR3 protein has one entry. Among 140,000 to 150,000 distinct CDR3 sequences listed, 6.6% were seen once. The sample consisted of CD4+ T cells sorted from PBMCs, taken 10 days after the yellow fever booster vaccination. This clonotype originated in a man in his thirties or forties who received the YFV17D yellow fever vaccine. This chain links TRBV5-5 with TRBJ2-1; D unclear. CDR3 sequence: CASKRSPQPDNEQFF. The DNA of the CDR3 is TGTGCTAGCAAGCGCAGCCCCCAACCTGACAATGAGCAGTTCTTC. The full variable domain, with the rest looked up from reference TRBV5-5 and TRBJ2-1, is DAGVTQSPTHLIKTRGQQVTLRCSPISGHKSVSWYQQVLGQGPQFIFQYYEKEERGRGNFPDRFSARQFPNYSSELNVNALLLGDSALYLCASKRSPQPDNEQFFGPGTRLTVL.